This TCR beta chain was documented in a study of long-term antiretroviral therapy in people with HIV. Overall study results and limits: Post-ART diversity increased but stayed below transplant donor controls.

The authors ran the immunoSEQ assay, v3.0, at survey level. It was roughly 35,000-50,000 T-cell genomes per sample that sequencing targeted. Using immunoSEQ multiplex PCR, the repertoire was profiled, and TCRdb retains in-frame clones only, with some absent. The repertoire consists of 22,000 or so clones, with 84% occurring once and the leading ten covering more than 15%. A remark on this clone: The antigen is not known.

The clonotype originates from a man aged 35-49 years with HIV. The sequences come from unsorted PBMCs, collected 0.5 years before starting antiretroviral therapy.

The CDR3 sequence is CASKPTGGVYGYTF. CDR3 bases: TGTGCCAGTAAGCCGACAGGGGGTGTTTATGGCTACACCTTC. The chain recombines TRBV19 with TRBJ1-2; the match to TRBD1 covers 9 bases. This CDR3 has 14 residues. The trim removed 7 bases at V and 5 bases at J, leaving 8 bases unmatched. CDR1 LNHDA and CDR2 SQIVND come from the germline V gene (reference sequence).